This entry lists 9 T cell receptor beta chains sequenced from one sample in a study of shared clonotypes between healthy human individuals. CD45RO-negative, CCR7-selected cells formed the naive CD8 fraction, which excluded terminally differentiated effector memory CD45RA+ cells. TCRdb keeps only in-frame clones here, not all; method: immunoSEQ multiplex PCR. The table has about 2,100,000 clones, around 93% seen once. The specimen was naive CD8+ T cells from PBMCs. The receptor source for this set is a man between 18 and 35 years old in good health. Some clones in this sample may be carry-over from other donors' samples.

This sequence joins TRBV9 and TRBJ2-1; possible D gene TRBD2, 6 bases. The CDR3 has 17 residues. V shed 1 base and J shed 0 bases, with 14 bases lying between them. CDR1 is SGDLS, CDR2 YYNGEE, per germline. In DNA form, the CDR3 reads TGTGCCAGCAGCGTACCTAGCGCCGGAAGCTCCTACAATGAGCAGTTCTTC. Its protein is CASSVPSAGSSYNEQFF. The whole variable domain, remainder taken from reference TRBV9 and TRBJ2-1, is DSGVTQTPKHLITATGQRVTLRCSPRSGDLSVYWYQQSLDQGLQFLIQYYNGEERAKGNILERFSAQQFPDLHSELNLSSLELGDSALYFCASSVPSAGSSYNEQFFGPGTRLTVL.

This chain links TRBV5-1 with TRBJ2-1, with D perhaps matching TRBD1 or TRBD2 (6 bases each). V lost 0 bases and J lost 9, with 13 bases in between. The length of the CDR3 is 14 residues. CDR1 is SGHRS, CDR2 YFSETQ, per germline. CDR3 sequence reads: CASSLGAGHLEQFF. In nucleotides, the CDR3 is TGCGCCAGCAGCTTGGGGGCGGGACATCTTGAGCAGTTCTTC.

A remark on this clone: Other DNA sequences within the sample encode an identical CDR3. The CDR3 spells CASSLFGELFF. The CDR3 nucleotides are TGTGCCAGCAGTTTATTTGGGGAGCTGTTTTTT. This rearrangement joins TRBV27 to TRBJ2-2; D is unclear. Germline-derived CDR1 and CDR2 are MNHEY and SMNVEV (reference sequence). This CDR3 region has 11 residues. The V end lost 1 base, the J end lost 8 bases, and 2 bases lay between the germline ends.

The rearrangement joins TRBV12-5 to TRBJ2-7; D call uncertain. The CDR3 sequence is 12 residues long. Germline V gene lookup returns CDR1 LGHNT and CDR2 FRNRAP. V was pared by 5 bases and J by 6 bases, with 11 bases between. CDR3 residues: CASGLGVSEQYF. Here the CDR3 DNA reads TGTGCTAGTGGTCTAGGAGTCTCCGAGCAGTACTTC.

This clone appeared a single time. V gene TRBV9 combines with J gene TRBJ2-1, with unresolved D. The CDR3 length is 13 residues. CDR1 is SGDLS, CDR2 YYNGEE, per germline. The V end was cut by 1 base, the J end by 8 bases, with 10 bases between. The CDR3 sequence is CASSVFSFDEQFF. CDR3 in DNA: TGTGCCAGCAGCGTATTCTCTTTCGATGAGCAGTTCTTC.

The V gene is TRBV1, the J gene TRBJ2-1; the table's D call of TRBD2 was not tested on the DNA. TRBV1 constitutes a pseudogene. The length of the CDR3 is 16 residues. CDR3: CTSSHGEEGPRPEQFF. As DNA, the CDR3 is TGCACCAGCAGCCATGGCGAGGAGGGGCCCCGGCCGGAGCAGTTCTTC.

CDR3 sequence: CASSQGAGTDYEQYF. Written as DNA, the CDR3 is TGTGCCAGCAGCCAGGGGGCGGGGACCGACTACGAGCAGTACTTC. The chain carries TRBV9 and TRBJ2-7; 8 nucleotides line up with TRBD1. Germline CDR1 is SGDLS and CDR2 is YYNGEE. CDR3 length: 15 residues. The ends lost 4 bases at V and 3 bases at J; junction bases unmatched: 9.

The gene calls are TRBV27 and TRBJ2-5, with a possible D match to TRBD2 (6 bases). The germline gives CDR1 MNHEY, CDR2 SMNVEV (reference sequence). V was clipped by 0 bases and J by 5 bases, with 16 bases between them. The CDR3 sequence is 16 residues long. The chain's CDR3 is CASSLSPRTTQETQYF. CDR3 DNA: TGTGCCAGCAGTTTATCGCCCCGGACTACCCAGGAGACCCAGTACTTC.

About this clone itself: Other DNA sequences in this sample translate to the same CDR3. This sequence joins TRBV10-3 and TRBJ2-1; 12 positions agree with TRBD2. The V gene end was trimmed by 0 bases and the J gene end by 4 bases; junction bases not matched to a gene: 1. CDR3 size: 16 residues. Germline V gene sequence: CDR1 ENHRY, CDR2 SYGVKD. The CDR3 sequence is CAISESLAGGYNEQFF. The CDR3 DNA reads TGTGCCATCAGTGAGTCGCTAGCGGGAGGGTACAATGAGCAGTTCTTC.